This T cell receptor beta chain was found in a study of blood T cells in healthy people across ages. V lost 4 bases and J lost 2, with 10 bases in between. The CDR3 is 13 amino acids. Germline CDR1 is DFQATT and CDR2 is SNEGSKA (reference sequence). Each donor had ten milliliters of peripheral blood drawn. At least 6 million PBMCs were isolated per sample. Alongside a J-beta primer mix, a sample-barcoded 5' primer served in a second PCR lasting roughly 7 to 11 cycles. Every cDNA molecule bore a tag from a template-switch adaptor containing 12 random nucleotides. In TCRdb, the 5' RACE reads were re-called with MiXCR into one record per CDR3 protein. Of some 1.4 million distinct CDR3 sequences in the sample, approximately 40% are singletons; the top ten hold roughly 8.2%. Concerning this clonotype itself: Its antigen remains unidentified.

Study conclusions and caveats: TCR beta diversity, measured per million T cells, fell in a roughly linear way with age.

This TCR derives from a woman under 30 in good health. The chain employs TRBV20-1 and TRBJ2-3; perhaps TRBD2 as D (6 bases). Input material: blood. The CDR3 region is CSAKLAFTDTQYF. The CDR3 DNA is TGCAGTGCTAAGCTAGCGTTCACAGATACGCAGTATTTT.